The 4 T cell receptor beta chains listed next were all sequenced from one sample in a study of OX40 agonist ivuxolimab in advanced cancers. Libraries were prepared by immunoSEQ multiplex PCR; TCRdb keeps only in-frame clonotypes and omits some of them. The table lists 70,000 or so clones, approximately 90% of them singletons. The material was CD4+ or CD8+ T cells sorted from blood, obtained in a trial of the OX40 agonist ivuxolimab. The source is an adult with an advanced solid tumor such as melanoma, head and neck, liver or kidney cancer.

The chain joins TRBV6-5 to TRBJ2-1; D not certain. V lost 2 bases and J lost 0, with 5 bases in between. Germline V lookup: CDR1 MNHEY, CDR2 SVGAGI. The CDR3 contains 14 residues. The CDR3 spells CASSYRTSYNEQFF. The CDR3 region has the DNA TGTGCCAGCAGTTACCGGACCTCCTACAATGAGCAGTTCTTC.

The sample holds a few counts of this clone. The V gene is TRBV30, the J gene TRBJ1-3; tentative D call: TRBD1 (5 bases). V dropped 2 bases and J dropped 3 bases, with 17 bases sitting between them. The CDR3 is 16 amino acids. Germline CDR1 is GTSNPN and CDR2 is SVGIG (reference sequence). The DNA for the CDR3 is TGTGCCTGGAGTCCGACCAGGACGGGGCATGGAAACACCATATATTTT. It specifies CAWSPTRTGHGNTIYF.

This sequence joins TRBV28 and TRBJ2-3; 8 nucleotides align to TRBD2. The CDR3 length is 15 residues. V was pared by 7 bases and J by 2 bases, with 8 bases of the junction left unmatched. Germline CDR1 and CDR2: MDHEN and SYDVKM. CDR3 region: CASNGRGGTTDTQYF. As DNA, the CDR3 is TGTGCCAGCAATGGGCGCGGGGGGACCACAGATACGCAGTATTTT.

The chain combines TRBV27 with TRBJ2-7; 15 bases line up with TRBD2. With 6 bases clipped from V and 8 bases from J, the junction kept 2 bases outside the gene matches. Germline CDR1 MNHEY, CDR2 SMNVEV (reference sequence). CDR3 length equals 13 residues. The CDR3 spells CASRGLAGGQQYF. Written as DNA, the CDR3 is TGTGCCAGCAGGGGACTAGCGGGAGGACAGCAGTACTTC.